The 25 T cell receptor beta chains given below trace back to one sample, sequenced in a study of blood T cell repertoires in COVID-19. Clones were sequenced by immunoSEQ multiplex PCR, and TCRdb holds only the in-frame ones, with some missing. The repertoire holds more than 400,000 clones, with approximately 83% as singletons. The sequenced material came from peripheral blood. The receptors stem from a human donor in a cohort sampled during active COVID-19.

CDR3 amino acids: CASSLGQGAKQPQHF. The CDR3 region has the DNA TGTGCCAGCAGCTTAGGACAGGGGGCAAAGCAGCCCCAGCATTTT. The chain has TRBV7-2 and TRBJ1-5, with 10 bases fitting TRBD1. The ends lost 1 base at V and 7 bases at J; junction bases unmatched: 4. Germline V gene data show CDR1 as SGHTA and CDR2 as FQGNSA. The CDR3 covers 15 residues.

V is TRBV19 and J is TRBJ2-2, with D unresolved. Between the trimmed V and J ends, which lost 5 bases and 6 bases, there was a span of 10 bases. There are 13 residues in the CDR3. CDR1 and CDR2 from the germline V gene are LNHDA and SQIVND (reference sequence). This chain's CDR3 is CASSGTGPGELFF. In DNA form, the CDR3 reads TGTGCCAGTAGTGGTACGGGTCCCGGGGAGCTGTTTTTT.

This clone is a singleton in its sample. This sequence joins TRBV27 and TRBJ1-5; D possibly corresponds to TRBD1 (6 bases). There are 15 residues in the CDR3. Germline CDR1 is MNHEY and CDR2 is SMNVEV (reference sequence). Trimming removed 2 bases at V and 4 bases at J, with 12 bases between. The chain's CDR3 is CASSLVRQGNQPQHF. Written as DNA, the CDR3 is TGTGCCAGCAGTTTAGTGAGGCAGGGGAATCAGCCCCAGCATTTT.

The chain combines TRBV30 with TRBJ2-1; TRBD1 aligns across 9 bases. V lost 7 bases and J lost 3; bases outside the gene matches: 10. Per the germline V gene, CDR1 is GTSNPN and CDR2 is SVGIG (reference sequence). This CDR3 region has 15 residues. The CDR3 protein is CAYRTGTGNYNEQFF. The DNA for the CDR3 is TGTGCCTACAGAACCGGGACAGGGAACTACAATGAGCAGTTCTTC.

The rearrangement links TRBV15 to TRBJ1-2, with 9 bases aligning to TRBD1. Germline CDR1 is LNHNV and CDR2 is YYDKDF (reference sequence). CDR3 length equals 13 residues. V shed 5 bases, J shed 8 bases, and the junction held 6 bases outside the gene matches. CDR3 in amino acids: CATSRGTGHGYTF. The CDR3 coding sequence is TGTGCCACCAGCCGAGGGACAGGGCACGGCTACACCTTC.

The J gene is TRBJ1-6, the V gene TRBV5-4; D is unclear. CDR3 length: 14 amino acids. Looked up from germline, CDR1 is SGHNT and CDR2 is YYREEE (reference sequence). V lost 2 bases, J lost 6 bases, and 9 bases lay in between. The CDR3 reads CASSFRGGNSPLHF. The CDR3 bases are TGTGCCAGCAGCTTCCGGGGTGGTAATTCACCCCTCCACTTT.

CDR3 region: CASSYSPGHDFDQPQHF. In DNA, the CDR3 is TGTGCCAGCAGTTACTCCCCGGGTCATGACTTCGATCAGCCCCAGCATTTT. The J gene is TRBJ1-5, the V gene TRBV6-2 or TRBV6-3; no clear D gene. The germline gives CDR1 MNHEY, CDR2 SVGEGT. This CDR3 spans 17 amino acids. Trimming took off 0 bases at V and 5 bases at J, with 17 bases between the two ends.

The chain has TRBV5-5 and TRBJ1-6; D is perhaps TRBD1 (5 bases). The CDR3 runs 17 residues. V lost 3 bases and J 10 bases, leaving 23 bases between the germline ends. Germline CDR1 is SGHKS and CDR2 is YYEKEE (reference sequence). Written as DNA, the CDR3 is TGTGCCAGCAGCTGGGAGGGCAGGACAACCCTAGGCTCACCCCTCCACTTT. This sequence encodes CASSWEGRTTLGSPLHF.

This chain links TRBV7-2 with TRBJ2-1; TRBD2 aligns across 16 bases. The ends lost 5 bases at V and 13 bases at J; junction bases unmatched: 11. Germline CDR1 SGHTA, CDR2 FQGNSA. This CDR3 contains 16 residues. CDR3 sequence: CASSMRPGLAGGRQFF. The DNA of the CDR3 is TGTGCCAGCAGCATGAGACCGGGACTAGCGGGAGGGCGTCAGTTCTTC.

The V call is TRBV3-1 (or the pseudogene TRBV3-2), the J call TRBJ2-7; possibly TRBD1 for D (7 bases). Germline CDR1 LGHDT, CDR2 YNNKEL (reference sequence). Deletions cut 8 bases from V and 6 bases from J, with 17 bases between. The CDR3 consists of 13 residues. CDR3 DNA: TGTGCCAGCGGACAGGAGCGGGTGTCCGAGCAGTACTTC. It codes for CASGQERVSEQYF.

The chain carries TRBV19 and TRBJ2-2, with 12 positions matching TRBD1. The CDR3 consists of 16 residues. V was clipped by 11 bases and J by 5 bases; unmatched bases: 12. Germline lookup yields CDR1 LNHDA and CDR2 SQIVND (reference sequence). CDR3 sequence: CASGRGQGAGTGELFF. The CDR3 DNA is TGTGCCTCCGGCCGGGGACAGGGGGCTGGAACCGGGGAGCTGTTTTTT.

The chain joins TRBV6-5 to TRBJ2-7, with D perhaps TRBD2 (5 bases). CDR1 and CDR2 from the germline V gene are MNHEY and SVGAGI. With 0 bases removed from V and 1 base from J, the gap between germline ends came to 13 bases. CDR3 length equals 16 residues. The DNA of the CDR3 is TGTGCCAGCAGTTACTCGTCGGGGTCTTTTTCCTACGAGCAGTACTTC. Protein sequence: CASSYSSGSFSYEQYF.

J is TRBJ1-5 and V is TRBV28; D gene ambiguous. This CDR3 has 15 amino acids. Germline-derived CDR1 and CDR2 are MDHEN and SYDVKM. V was cut by 1 base and J by 2 bases, with 9 bases left in between. CDR3 protein: CASSLSGLGNQPQHF. Written as DNA, the CDR3 is TGTGCCAGCAGTTTATCCGGGTTAGGCAATCAGCCCCAGCATTTT. The full variable domain, completed using reference TRBV28 and TRBJ1-5, is DVKVTQSSRYLVKRTGEKVFLECVQDMDHENMFWYRQDPGLGLRLIYFSYDVKMKEKGDIPEGYSVSREKKERFSLILESASTNQTSMYLCASSLSGLGNQPQHFGDGTRLSIL.

The rearrangement uses TRBV28 and TRBJ1-4, with TRBD1 identical over 7 bases. This CDR3 has 18 residues. Germline V gene sequence: CDR1 MDHEN, CDR2 SYDVKM. Losses at the gene ends were 1 base for V and 5 bases for J; bases not matched to a gene: 13. CDR3 nucleotide sequence: TGTGCCAGCAGTTTATTAACAGTAGGGGGCGCAGGCAATGAAAAACTGTTTTTT. Amino acid sequence: CASSLLTVGGAGNEKLFF.

This chain joins TRBV28 and TRBJ1-2, with a tentative D call TRBD1 (5 bases). CDR3 length: 13 amino acids. Germline V gene data show CDR1 as MDHEN and CDR2 as SYDVKM. The V and J ends lost 2 bases and 3 bases respectively, with 7 bases between them. DNA of the CDR3: TGTGCCAGCAGTTTAAGACAGCACTATGGCTACACCTTC. Encoded protein: CASSLRQHYGYTF.

The J gene is TRBJ2-7, the V gene TRBV6-2 or TRBV6-3, with a possible D match to TRBD1 (6 bases). Germline V lookup: CDR1 MNHEY, CDR2 SVGEGT. V gave up 2 bases and J gave up 2 bases, with 13 bases separating them. CDR3 length equals 15 residues. In DNA, the CDR3 is TGTGCCAGCAGTTACAATTCGGGGACAACCTACGAGCAGTACTTC. As protein: CASSYNSGTTYEQYF.

This clone was counted only a few times. CDR3 in DNA: TGTGCCAGCAGCACCACTCCGAGCTCCTACAATGAGCAGTTCTTC. The encoded protein is CASSTTPSSYNEQFF. The V gene is TRBV7-9, the J gene TRBJ2-1, with unresolved D. Germline V CDR1 and CDR2: SEHNR, FQNEAQ (reference sequence). The CDR3 consists of 15 residues. The V and J ends lost 5 bases and 0 bases respectively, with 11 bases between them.

The V call is TRBV5-1, the J call TRBJ1-1, with 9 bases matching TRBD1. V lost 4 bases to trimming and J lost 3 bases; unmatched junction nucleotides: 4. The germline gives CDR1 SGHRS, CDR2 YFSETQ. This CDR3 comprises 14 residues. CDR3 DNA sequence: TGCGCCAGCAGCCCGGGACAGGGCTACACTGAAGCTTTCTTT. Its protein product is CASSPGQGYTEAFF.

For this clone: Different DNA sequences within this sample yield the same CDR3. The chain uses TRBV24-1 and TRBJ2-1; 8 bases are shared with TRBD2. Germline loops: CDR1 KGHDR, CDR2 SFDVKD. Trimming cost V 5 bases and J 0 bases; bases outside gene matches: 5. CDR3 length: 16 amino acids. CDR3 loop: CATSGTSGSSYNEQFF. The CDR3 coding sequence is TGTGCCACCAGTGGAACTAGCGGTAGCTCCTACAATGAGCAGTTCTTC.

V usage is TRBV21-1 and J usage is TRBJ2-7; the table calls TRBD2, which could not be checked here. TRBV21-1 is labeled a pseudogene. CDR3 length: 13 amino acids. CDR3 loop: CASSIRRTYEQYF. The CDR3, as DNA: TGTGCCAGCAGCATTAGAAGAACCTACGAGCAGTACTTC.

In its sample, this clone was seen once. The J gene is TRBJ1-2, the V gene TRBV28; D remains ambiguous. V shed 6 bases and J shed 4 bases, with 12 bases lying between them. The CDR3 contains 13 residues. Germline assignment: CDR1 MDHEN and CDR2 SYDVKM. In DNA, the CDR3 is TGTGCCAGCAGACCCGGGTCCACCTATGGCTACACCTTC. Its translation is CASRPGSTYGYTF.

The gene calls are TRBV6-5 and TRBJ2-7; 10 nucleotides align to TRBD2. With V trimmed by 7 bases and J by 5 bases, 8 bases remained unmatched. From germline, CDR1 is MNHEY and CDR2 SVGAGI. This CDR3 is built from 14 residues. CDR3 nucleotides: TGTGCCAGCATCCGGGGACTAGCGATAGACGAGCAGTACTTC. It encodes CASIRGLAIDEQYF.

The gene calls are TRBV30 and TRBJ2-4, with 8 bases fitting TRBD2. V shed 1 base, J shed 6 bases, and the junction held 11 bases outside the gene matches. Germline CDR1 is GTSNPN and CDR2 is SVGIG (reference sequence). The CDR3 sequence is 16 residues long. The CDR3 protein is CAWSGAGRAGGNIQYF. CDR3 sequence (DNA): TGTGCCTGGAGTGGGGCCGGGAGGGCCGGGGGAAACATTCAGTACTTC.

V gene TRBV19 combines with J gene TRBJ2-5, with D perhaps matching TRBD1 (6 bases). Germline lookup yields CDR1 LNHDA and CDR2 SQIVND (reference sequence). V lost 5 bases to trimming and J lost 5 bases, with 18 bases between them. The CDR3 sequence is 15 residues long. This chain's CDR3 is CASSAQTGYGETQYF. CDR3 in DNA: TGTGCCAGTAGTGCCCAAACAGGGTACGGGGAGACCCAGTACTTC.

The genes are TRBV20-1 and TRBJ2-7; TRBD2 might be the D (6 bases). V shed 3 bases and J shed 4 bases, with 16 bases lying between them. Germline CDR1 and CDR2: DFQATT and SNEGSKA (reference sequence). The CDR3 consists of 14 residues. Here the CDR3 reads CSASRRELLYEQYF. DNA of the CDR3: TGCAGTGCTAGTCGGCGGGAACTACTGTACGAGCAGTACTTC.